The TCR beta chain described here comes from a study of blood T cell repertoires in COVID-19. Assay used: immunoSEQ multiplex PCR; TCRdb lists only in-frame clones, some missing. The data contain over 250,000 clones, around 87% of them singletons. The participants were between about 18 and 90 years old and came from under 25 US areas. Assignment of participants to cohorts was predicated upon participant-reported clinical history. The CDR3 has 14 residues. The V end lost 2 bases, the J end lost 1 base, and 8 bases lay between the germline ends. Germline V gene lookup returns CDR1 MNHEY and CDR2 SVGAGI.

Sequenced sample: PBMCs or T cells enriched from blood (not recorded which). The chain has TRBV6-5 and TRBJ1-1; maybe TRBD1 (6 bases). The TCR originated in a young woman who had recovered from COVID-19. The CDR3 reads CASSYGQPNTEAFF. The CDR3 DNA is TGTGCCAGCAGTTACGGACAGCCGAACACTGAAGCTTTCTTT.